One T cell receptor beta chain is described in this entry. This clonotype was seen at least ten times. The clone's antigen remains unknown. No much larger clonotype is one base removed from it; base qualities were not supplied. The ophthalmopathy patients had moderately to severely active disease, with a Clinical Activity Score of 3 or higher, a NOSPECS grade of 4 or higher, and a disease duration of less than 3 months. Anyone with other autoimmune diseases, uncontrolled infections, pregnancy or lactation was excluded from the study. Clinical symptoms, serum thyroxine, TRAb, thyroid ultrasound and orbital computed tomography were used for diagnosis. Ficoll-Paque density gradient centrifugation was used to isolate PBMCs from around 9.1 ml of fresh peripheral blood. Total RNA was extracted using Trizol reagent, and RNA quality was checked on an Agilent 2100 Bioanalyzer. The CDR3 measures 16 amino acids from cysteine to phenylalanine. Only CDR3 DNA remains: 48 bases, in frame from the first base. Between the V and J ends, shortened by 4 bases and 5 bases respectively, the junction contains 20 bases. As encoded in the germline V gene (reference sequence), CDR1 is DFQATT while CDR2 is SNEGSKA.

For repertoire sequencing, TCR beta CDR3 regions were amplified from RNA transcripts. The first round was an RT-PCR using HTBI primers with the Qiagen OneStep RT-PCR kit, and this first round was followed by a second-round multiplex PCR, then size selection and purification. The libraries underwent paired-end sequencing with 100 bp reads on an Illumina HiSeq2000. The study's processing was this. Reads were processed with SOAPnuke, discarding reads with adapters, uncalled bases, mean Phred below 15, or no exact constant-primer or identifier match. COPE v1.2.5 was used to merge the high-quality paired reads. Each unique nucleotide sequence was defined as a clonotype, and clonotypes were aligned to IMGT TRB V, D and J references with MiTCR v1.1. Analysis was restricted to V-J combinations with a frequency above 0.0001, which covered roughly 99% of repertoires. For each V-J combination, a TCR clonal expansion and chaos score was defined as F50 clonal expansion divided by the chaos observed in the TCRdist matrix. Features were reduced by Welch's t-statistics and random forest to roughly 14 V-J combinations, which fed a naive Bayes classifier. Thyroid-blood repertoire similarity was quantified with the Morisita-Horn index. TCRdb handled the public reads itself, with Q25 trimming in fastp and clone calling in MiXCR, and kept productive beta chains. Identical CDR3 protein sequences are pooled into one entry, listed with their most common genes and DNA. The V and J calls and clone size are TCRdb's, not the authors'. This sample is represented by roughly 400,000 distinct CDR3 sequences; around 18% of them were singletons. About 1.6% of the sample is held by the ten biggest clonotypes.

The data derive from a study of Graves' ophthalmopathy and Graves' hyperthyroidism (dated by TCRdb to 2017 to 2018). As for the study more broadly: Peripheral blood was collected before any treatment was given, at the time of initial diagnosis. To tell Graves' ophthalmopathy apart from Graves' hyperthyroidism, and to predict which patients would progress to ophthalmopathy, the study relied on TCR beta repertoire signatures. To explore V-J signatures distinguishing ophthalmopathy from hyperthyroidism, a discovery set of about a hundred patients (43 ophthalmopathy, some 55 stable hyperthyroidism) was enrolled. Once sampling was done, hyperthyroidism patients were given methimazole at a starting dose of 30 mg daily, while ophthalmopathy patients were given high-dose intravenous methylprednisolone. In 6 or 7 hyperthyroidism patients, T-cell repertoires of thyroid tissue and blood were compared. The roughly 100 discovery patients were randomly split 7:3 into training and test sets. An independent validation cohort was composed of about 20 hyperthyroidism patients and 15 to 17 patients who later progressed from hyperthyroidism to ophthalmopathy. In total, 135 blood samples were TCR-sequenced: some 40 ophthalmopathy, some 75 hyperthyroidism and some 17 hyperthyroidism-to-ophthalmopathy patients. Results the study describes overall, beyond this receptor: In cross-validation, the 13-signature model distinguished ophthalmopathy from stable hyperthyroidism with 85% to 90% sensitivity and around 81% specificity, and in the test set the corresponding values were approximately 80% and 75%. Sample size was not predetermined statistically, and investigators were not blinded to group allocation. In validation, the model predicted ophthalmopathy progression with more than 55% sensitivity and 72.22% specificity; roughly 12 predicted patients were CT-confirmed with GO in a median of roughly 6.8 months. Among expanded thyroid clonotypes with frequency above 0.001, most also showed up in blood, which suggests that blood repertoires may reflect the thyroid immune response.

Sample: peripheral blood. The V and J segments used are TRBV20-1 and TRBJ2-2, with no reliable assignment of the D segment. This TCR came from a woman aged 18 to 35 with Graves' ophthalmopathy. Donor details come from another sample of the same person, matched by shared clones. The CDR3 here reads CSAISTMARSTGELFF. In nucleotides, the sequence is TGCAGTGCTATCTCTACTATGGCGCGAAGTACCGGGGAGCTGTTTTTT.